Listed below are T cell receptor beta chains from one sample, sequenced in a study of cytomegalovirus exposure and HLA in healthy donors. Using immunoSEQ multiplex PCR, the repertoire was profiled, and TCRdb retains in-frame clones only, with some absent. This repertoire shows some 84,000 clones, approximately 91% found once; its top ten account for less than 2.5%. The specimen was PBMCs. Receptors originate from a man aged 30 to 45 in good health and CMV-seronegative. CDR3s include the opening cysteine and the closing phenylalanine or tryptophan. A D gene is named only where the DNA matches it firmly. Part of the rows lack a size; the others show once, few, many or a class for expanded clones.

DNA	CDR3	D	size	V	J
TGTGCCAGCAGCTCGCGACAGGGGTGGGAAGCTTTCTTT	CASSSRQGWEAFF	TRBD1	NA	TRBV7-2	TRBJ1-1
TGTGCCAGCAGTCCCCGGGGGGGAGGCGCTGAAGCTTTCTTT	CASSPRGGGAEAFF	NA	once	TRBV6-6	TRBJ1-1
TGTGCCAGCAGCTTAGGGGCCGGGTGGGAGAGTTGGGAAAAACTGTTTTTT	CASSLGAGWESWEKLFF	NA	NA	TRBV7-2	TRBJ1-4
TGCGCCAGCAGCTTCGAAGCTTATGGCTACACCTTC	CASSFEAYGYTF	NA	NA	TRBV5-1	TRBJ1-2
TGTGCCAGCAGCTCTACCCGGACTAGCGGGATAAATACGCAGTATTTT	CASSSTRTSGINTQYF	TRBD2	NA	TRBV7-8	TRBJ2-3
TGTGCCAGCAGTTCACCACGGACAGCGGTACTGGGCGAGCAGTACTTC	CASSSPRTAVLGEQYF	NA	NA	TRBV27	TRBJ2-7
TGTGCCAGTAGCAAGAACAGGGGGCCAGGGGGATCGAACACTGAAGCTTTCTTT	CASSKNRGPGGSNTEAFF	TRBD1	NA	TRBV19	TRBJ1-1
TGTGCCAGCTATGGACAGGGAAGTGAAAAACTGTTTTTT	CASYGQGSEKLFF	TRBD1	NA	TRBV25-1	TRBJ1-4
TGTGCCAGCAGCCTGACTAGCGGGCTCACAGATACGCAGTATTTT	CASSLTSGLTDTQYF	TRBD2	NA	TRBV5-4	TRBJ2-3
TGTGCCAGCAGCTTAGAGGGAGGCAGGGGGCTTCAGCCCCAGCATTTT	CASSLEGGRGLQPQHF	TRBD1	once	TRBV7-9	TRBJ1-5
TGTGCCAGCAGTGCCGGGACAGGGAGGGGTCTGTTCTATGGCTACACCTTC	CASSAGTGRGLFYGYTF	TRBD1	NA	TRBV6-1	TRBJ1-2
TGTGCCAGCAGCTGGGGAACAGGGAACACTGAAGCTTTCTTT	CASSWGTGNTEAFF	NA	few	TRBV5-4	TRBJ1-1
TGTGCCAGCAGACAGGTTGTAGGTGATACGCAGTATTTT	CASRQVVGDTQYF	NA	NA	TRBV28	TRBJ2-3
TGTGCCAGCAGTCCCTCCATCGGTTTTCAGCCCCAGCATTTT	CASSPSIGFQPQHF	NA	NA	TRBV6-6	TRBJ1-5
TGTGCCACCAGCAGGTCGGGAGGCGGAAGCCAAGAGACCCAGTACTTC	CATSRSGGGSQETQYF	TRBD2	NA	TRBV15	TRBJ2-5
TGTGCCAGCAGCTTAGTGGGGTCGGCAGGGGTCCCTCAGCCCCAGCATTTT	CASSLVGSAGVPQPQHF	NA	NA	TRBV7-9	TRBJ1-5
TGTGCCAGCTCCCGGGCGGAGCCGGGAGCGCCCCAGCATTTT	CASSRAEPGAPQHF	NA	NA	TRBV25-1	TRBJ1-5
TGCGCCAGCAGCTTGGTCTCCGGGAGGGAGCAGTACTTC	CASSLVSGREQYF	TRBD2	NA	TRBV5-1	TRBJ2-7
TGTGCCAGCAGCCGAAATCAGAACTCCTACGAGCAGTACTTC	CASSRNQNSYEQYF	NA	NA	TRBV14	TRBJ2-7
TGTGCCAGCAGCTTGGGGGGGCGCGGCTACAATGAGCAGTTCTTC	CASSLGGRGYNEQFF	NA	NA	TRBV5-4	TRBJ2-1
TGTGCCAGCAGCTTAGGTCACAGGACCGATTACGAGCAGTACTTC	CASSLGHRTDYEQYF	NA	NA	TRBV7-2	TRBJ2-7
TGTGCCAGCAGCTTGGTGCAGGGGGCCGTGATCTCCTACAATGAGCAGTTCTTC	CASSLVQGAVISYNEQFF	TRBD1	NA	TRBV5-8	TRBJ2-1
TGTGCCAGCAGCGATGGGACAGGGAGCACAGATACGCAGTATTTT	CASSDGTGSTDTQYF	TRBD1	medium-sized	TRBV4-2	TRBJ2-3
TGTGCCAGCAGCTTAGTCATTTCACGGACAGGGGTCTATGGCTACACCTTC	CASSLVISRTGVYGYTF	TRBD1	NA	TRBV7-8	TRBJ1-2
TGTGCCAGTAGTGCCGGGAGTACAGATACGCAGTATTTT	CASSAGSTDTQYF	NA	once	TRBV19	TRBJ2-3
TGTGCCAGCAGTCCTCGAGCCGGGGGGACCGGGGAGCTGTTTTTT	CASSPRAGGTGELFF	TRBD2	NA	TRBV27	TRBJ2-2
TGCGCCAGCAGCCAAGAACTCTCAGGGGTTTACACCGGGGAGCTGTTTTTT	CASSQELSGVYTGELFF	NA	NA	TRBV4-1	TRBJ2-2
TGCAGCGTCGAAGACAGGGGGCTAAGGGCTTTCTTT	CSVEDRGLRAFF	TRBD1	NA	TRBV29-1	TRBJ1-1
TGCGCCAGCAGCATTAAAGGAGATTTAGGCACTGAAGCTTTCTTT	CASSIKGDLGTEAFF	NA	NA	TRBV5-1	TRBJ1-1
TGCGCCAGCAGCTCCAACCCAGGGGCTATCTACGAGCAGTACTTC	CASSSNPGAIYEQYF	NA	NA	TRBV5-1	TRBJ2-7
TGTGCCAGCAGCCAGGGGTTGAGAGGGGGGGACACCGGGGAGCTGTTTTTT	CASSQGLRGGDTGELFF	NA	NA	TRBV4-2	TRBJ2-2
TGTGCCAGCAGCTGGGACAGGGCGGGGGATACGCAGTATTTT	CASSWDRAGDTQYF	TRBD1	NA	TRBV28	TRBJ2-3
TGTGCCAGCAGCTTATTTCCAGGGGAGACCCAGTACTTC	CASSLFPGETQYF	NA	NA	TRBV7-8	TRBJ2-5
TGTGCCAGCAATTCCCCCCAATCACCGAGCGGGAGAGCCTCCCACGAGCAGTACTTC	CASNSPQSPSGRASHEQYF	TRBD2	NA	TRBV28	TRBJ2-7
TGTGCCAGCAGCTTATTCGGTTTTTATCAGCCCCAGCATTTT	CASSLFGFYQPQHF	NA	NA	TRBV11-3	TRBJ1-5
TGTGCCAGCAGCTTGTGGTCGGACTATGGCTACACCTTC	CASSLWSDYGYTF	NA	NA	TRBV5-4	TRBJ1-2
TGTGCCAGCAGCTTGTGGGACAGACTCAATCAGCCCCAGCATTTT	CASSLWDRLNQPQHF	TRBD1	NA	TRBV5-6	TRBJ1-5
TGTGCCAGCAGCCAAGGGGGAGGAGGGTACGAGCAGTACTTC	CASSQGGGGYEQYF	NA	NA	TRBV4-2	TRBJ2-7